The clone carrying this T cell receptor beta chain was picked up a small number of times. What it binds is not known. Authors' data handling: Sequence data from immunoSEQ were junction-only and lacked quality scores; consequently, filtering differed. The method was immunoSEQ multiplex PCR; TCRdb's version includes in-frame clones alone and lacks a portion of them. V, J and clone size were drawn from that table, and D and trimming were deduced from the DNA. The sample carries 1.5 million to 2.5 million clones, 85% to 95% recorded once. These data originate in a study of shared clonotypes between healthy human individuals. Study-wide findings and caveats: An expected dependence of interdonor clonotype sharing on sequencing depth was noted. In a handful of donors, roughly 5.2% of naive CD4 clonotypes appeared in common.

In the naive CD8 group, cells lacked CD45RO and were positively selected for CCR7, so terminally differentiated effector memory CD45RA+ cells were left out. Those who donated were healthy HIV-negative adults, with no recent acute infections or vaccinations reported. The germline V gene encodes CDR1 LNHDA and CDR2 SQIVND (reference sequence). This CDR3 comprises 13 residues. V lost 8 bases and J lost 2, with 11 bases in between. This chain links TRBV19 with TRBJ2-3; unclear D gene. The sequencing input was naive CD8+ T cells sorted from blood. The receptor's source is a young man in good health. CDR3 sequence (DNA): TGTGCCAGTTGTGTCTCGTACACAGATACGCAGTATTTT. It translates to CASCVSYTDTQYF.